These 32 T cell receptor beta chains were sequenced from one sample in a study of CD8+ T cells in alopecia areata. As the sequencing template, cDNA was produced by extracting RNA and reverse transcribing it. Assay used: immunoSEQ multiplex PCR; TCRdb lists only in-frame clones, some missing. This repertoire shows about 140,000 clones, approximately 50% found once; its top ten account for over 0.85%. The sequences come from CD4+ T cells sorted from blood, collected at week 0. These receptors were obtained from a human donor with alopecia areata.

CDR3 in DNA: TGTGCCAGCGGTTGTAGAGGGAAGAGGGGCAATCAGCCCCAGCATTTT. It codes for CASGCRGKRGNQPQHF. V is TRBV25-1 and J is TRBJ1-5; D gene ambiguous. Germline V CDR1 and CDR2: MGHDK, SYGVNS. This CDR3 contains 16 residues. Trimming stripped 8 bases from V and 2 bases from J, with 19 bases between.

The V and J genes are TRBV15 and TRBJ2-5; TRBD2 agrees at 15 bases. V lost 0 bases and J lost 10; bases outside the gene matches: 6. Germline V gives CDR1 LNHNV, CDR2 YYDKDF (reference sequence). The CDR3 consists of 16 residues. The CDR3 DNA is TGTGCCACCAGCAGAGACACCGGGACTAGCGGGAGGAGCCAGTACTTC. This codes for CATSRDTGTSGRSQYF.

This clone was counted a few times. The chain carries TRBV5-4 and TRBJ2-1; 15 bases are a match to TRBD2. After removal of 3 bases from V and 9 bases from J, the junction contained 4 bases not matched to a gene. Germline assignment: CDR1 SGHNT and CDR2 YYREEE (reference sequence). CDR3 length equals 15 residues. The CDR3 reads CASSWTSGRASEQFF. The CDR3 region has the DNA TGTGCCAGCAGCTGGACTAGCGGGAGGGCCAGTGAGCAGTTCTTC.

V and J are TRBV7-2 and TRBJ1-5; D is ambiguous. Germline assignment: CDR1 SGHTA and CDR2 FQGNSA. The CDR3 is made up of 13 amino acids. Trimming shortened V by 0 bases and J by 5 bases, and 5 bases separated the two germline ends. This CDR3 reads CASSLALDQPQHF. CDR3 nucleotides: TGTGCCAGCAGCTTAGCGTTGGATCAGCCCCAGCATTTT.

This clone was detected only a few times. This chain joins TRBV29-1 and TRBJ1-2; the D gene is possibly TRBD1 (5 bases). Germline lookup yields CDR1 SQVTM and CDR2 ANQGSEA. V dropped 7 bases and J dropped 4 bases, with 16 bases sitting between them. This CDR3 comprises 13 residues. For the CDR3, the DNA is TGCAGCGAGAAGCGGGGGACGGGCTATGGCTACACCTTC. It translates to CSEKRGTGYGYTF.

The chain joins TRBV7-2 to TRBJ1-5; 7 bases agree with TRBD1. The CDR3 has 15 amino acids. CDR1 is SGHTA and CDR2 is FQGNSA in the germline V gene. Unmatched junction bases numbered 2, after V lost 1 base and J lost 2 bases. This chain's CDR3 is CASSLGRGRNQPQHF. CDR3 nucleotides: TGTGCCAGCAGCTTAGGGAGGGGGCGCAATCAGCCCCAGCATTTT.

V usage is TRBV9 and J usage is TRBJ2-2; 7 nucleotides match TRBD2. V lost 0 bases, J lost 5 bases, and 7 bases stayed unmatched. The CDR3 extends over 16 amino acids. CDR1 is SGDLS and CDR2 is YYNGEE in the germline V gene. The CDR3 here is CASSVVGGRGTGELFF. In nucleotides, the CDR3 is TGTGCCAGCAGCGTAGTGGGCGGGAGAGGGACCGGGGAGCTGTTTTTT.

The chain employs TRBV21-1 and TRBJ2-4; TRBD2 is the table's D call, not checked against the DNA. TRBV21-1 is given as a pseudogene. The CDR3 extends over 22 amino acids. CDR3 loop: CASSPRLAVGRLPGSTKNIQYF. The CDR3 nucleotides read TGTGCCAGCAGCCCGCGACTAGCTGTGGGGCGTCTGCCCGGGTCGACCAAAAACATTCAGTACTTC.

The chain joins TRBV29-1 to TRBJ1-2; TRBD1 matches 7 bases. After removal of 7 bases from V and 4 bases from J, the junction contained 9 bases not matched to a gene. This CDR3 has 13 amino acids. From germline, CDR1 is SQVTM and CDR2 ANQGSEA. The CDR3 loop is CSAAGTALYGYTF. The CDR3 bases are TGCAGCGCTGCCGGGACAGCCCTCTATGGCTACACCTTC.

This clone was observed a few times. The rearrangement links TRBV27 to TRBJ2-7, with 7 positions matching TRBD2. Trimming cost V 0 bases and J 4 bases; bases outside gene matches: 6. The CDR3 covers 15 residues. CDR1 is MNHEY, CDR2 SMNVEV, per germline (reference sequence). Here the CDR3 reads CASSLSAGEVYEQYF. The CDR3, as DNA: TGTGCCAGCAGTTTATCGGCGGGAGAGGTTTACGAGCAGTACTTC.

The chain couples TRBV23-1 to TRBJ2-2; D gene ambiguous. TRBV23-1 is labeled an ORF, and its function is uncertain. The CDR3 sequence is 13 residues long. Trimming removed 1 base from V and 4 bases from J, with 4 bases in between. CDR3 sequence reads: CASSQCLTGELFF. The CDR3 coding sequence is TGCGCCAGCAGTCAATGCCTCACCGGGGAGCTGTTTTTT.

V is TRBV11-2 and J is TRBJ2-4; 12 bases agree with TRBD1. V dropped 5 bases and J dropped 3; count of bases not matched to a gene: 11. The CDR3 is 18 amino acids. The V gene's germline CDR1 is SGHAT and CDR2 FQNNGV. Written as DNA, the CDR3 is TGTGCCAGCAGCGGACCCGGGACAGGGGGCCGTGGCAAAAACATTCAGTACTTC. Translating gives CASSGPGTGGRGKNIQYF. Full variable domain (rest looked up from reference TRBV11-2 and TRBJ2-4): EAGVAQSPRYKIIEKRQSVAFWCNPISGHATLYWYQQILGQGPKLLIQFQNNGVVDDSQLPKDRFSAERLKGVDSTLKIQPAKLEDSAVYLCASSGPGTGGRGKNIQYFGAGTRLSVL.

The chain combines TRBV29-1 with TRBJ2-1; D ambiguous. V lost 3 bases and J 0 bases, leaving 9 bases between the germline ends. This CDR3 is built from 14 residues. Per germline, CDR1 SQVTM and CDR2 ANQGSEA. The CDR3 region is CSVDASSSYNEQFF. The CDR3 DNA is TGCAGCGTTGATGCGTCCAGCTCCTACAATGAGCAGTTCTTC.

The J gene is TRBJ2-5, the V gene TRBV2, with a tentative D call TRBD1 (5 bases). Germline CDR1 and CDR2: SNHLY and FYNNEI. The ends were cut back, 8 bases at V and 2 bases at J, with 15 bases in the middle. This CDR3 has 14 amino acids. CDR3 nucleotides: TGTGCCAGCCGACTCGGGTCAGGGCAAGAGACCCAGTACTTC. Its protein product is CASRLGSGQETQYF.

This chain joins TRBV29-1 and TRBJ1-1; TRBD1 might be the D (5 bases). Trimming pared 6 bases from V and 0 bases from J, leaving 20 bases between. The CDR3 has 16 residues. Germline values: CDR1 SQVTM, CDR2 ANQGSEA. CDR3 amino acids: CSVQSQGGGMNTEAFF. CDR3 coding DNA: TGCAGCGTCCAAAGCCAGGGAGGAGGTATGAACACTGAAGCTTTCTTT.

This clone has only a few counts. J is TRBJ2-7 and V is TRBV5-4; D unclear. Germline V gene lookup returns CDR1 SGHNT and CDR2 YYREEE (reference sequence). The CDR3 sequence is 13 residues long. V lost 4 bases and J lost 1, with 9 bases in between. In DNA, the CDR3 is TGTGCCAGCAGCCATATGGTGTCCTACGAGCAGTACTTC. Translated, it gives CASSHMVSYEQYF.

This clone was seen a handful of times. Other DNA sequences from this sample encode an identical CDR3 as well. Here the CDR3 reads CATRQGARTGELFF. CDR3 DNA: TGTGCCACCAGGCAGGGGGCGCGCACCGGGGAGCTGTTTTTT. The chain combines TRBV15 with TRBJ2-2, with 8 nucleotides matching TRBD1. This CDR3 spans 14 amino acids. J was trimmed by 4 bases and V by 6 bases; bases with no gene match: 4. CDR1 is LNHNV and CDR2 is YYDKDF in the germline V gene (reference sequence).

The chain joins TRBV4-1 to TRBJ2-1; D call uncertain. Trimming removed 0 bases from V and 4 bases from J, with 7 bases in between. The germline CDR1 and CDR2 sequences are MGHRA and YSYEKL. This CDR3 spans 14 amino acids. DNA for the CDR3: TGCGCCAGCAGCCAAGAGTCGCCATACAATGAGCAGTTCTTC. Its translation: CASSQESPYNEQFF.

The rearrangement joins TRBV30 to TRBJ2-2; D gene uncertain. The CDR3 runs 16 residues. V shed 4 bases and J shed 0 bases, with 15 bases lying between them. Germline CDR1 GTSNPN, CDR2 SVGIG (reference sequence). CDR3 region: CAWKGQLISNTGELFF. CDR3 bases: TGTGCCTGGAAAGGGCAGCTCATATCGAACACCGGGGAGCTGTTTTTT.

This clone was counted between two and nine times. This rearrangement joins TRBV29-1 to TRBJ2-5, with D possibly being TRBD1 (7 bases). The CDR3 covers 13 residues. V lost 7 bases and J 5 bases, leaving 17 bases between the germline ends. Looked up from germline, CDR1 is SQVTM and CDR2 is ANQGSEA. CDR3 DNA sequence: TGCAGCGCCCAAAAGGGGGCGGGGGAGACCCAGTACTTC. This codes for CSAQKGAGETQYF.

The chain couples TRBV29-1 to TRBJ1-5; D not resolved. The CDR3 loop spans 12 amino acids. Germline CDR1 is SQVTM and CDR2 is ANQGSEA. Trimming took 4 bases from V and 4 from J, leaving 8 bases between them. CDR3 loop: CSVGAANQPQHF. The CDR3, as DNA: TGCAGCGTTGGGGCAGCTAATCAGCCCCAGCATTTT.

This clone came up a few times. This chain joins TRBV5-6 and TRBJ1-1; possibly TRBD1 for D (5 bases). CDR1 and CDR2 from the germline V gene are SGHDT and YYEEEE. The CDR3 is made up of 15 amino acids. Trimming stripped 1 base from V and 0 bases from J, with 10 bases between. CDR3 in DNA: TGTGCCAGCAGCTTGCGCGTAGGGGTGAACACTGAAGCTTTCTTT. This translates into CASSLRVGVNTEAFF.

CDR3 in amino acids: CASSFGQGARYEQYF. The CDR3 region has the DNA TGTGCCAGCAGCTTCGGGCAGGGGGCTCGGTACGAGCAGTACTTC. The gene calls are TRBV7-2 and TRBJ2-7; the match to TRBD1 covers 8 bases. The germline V gene has CDR1 SGHTA and CDR2 FQGNSA. The V segment lost 3 bases and the J segment 4 bases; nucleotides outside the gene matches: 8. There are 15 residues in the CDR3.

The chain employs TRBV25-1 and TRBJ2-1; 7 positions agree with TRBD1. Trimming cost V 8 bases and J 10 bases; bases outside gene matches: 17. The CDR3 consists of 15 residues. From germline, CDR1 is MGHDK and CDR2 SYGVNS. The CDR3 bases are TGTGCCAGCCGTATCGGGACAGCGGCCTCAGGGGAGCAGTTCTTC. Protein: CASRIGTAASGEQFF.

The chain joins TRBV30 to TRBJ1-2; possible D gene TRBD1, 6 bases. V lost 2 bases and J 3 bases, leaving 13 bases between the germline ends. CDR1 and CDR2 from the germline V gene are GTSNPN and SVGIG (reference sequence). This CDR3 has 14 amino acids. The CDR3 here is CAWSRRGKDYGYTF. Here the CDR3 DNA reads TGTGCCTGGAGTCGAAGGGGGAAGGACTATGGCTACACCTTC.

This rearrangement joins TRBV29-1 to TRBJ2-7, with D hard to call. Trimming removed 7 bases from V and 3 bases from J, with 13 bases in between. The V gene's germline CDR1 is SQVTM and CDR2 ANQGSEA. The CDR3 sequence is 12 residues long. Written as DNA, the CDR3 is TGCAGCGCGGGCGACGGTATCTACGAGCAGTACTTC. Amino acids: CSAGDGIYEQYF.

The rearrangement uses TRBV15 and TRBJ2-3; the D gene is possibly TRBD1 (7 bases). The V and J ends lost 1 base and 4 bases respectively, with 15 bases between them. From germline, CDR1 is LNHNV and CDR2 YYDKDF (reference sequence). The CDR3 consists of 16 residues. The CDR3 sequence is CATSRVGQGGPDTQYF. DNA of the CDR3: TGTGCCACCAGCAGAGTGGGGCAGGGGGGTCCAGATACGCAGTATTTT.

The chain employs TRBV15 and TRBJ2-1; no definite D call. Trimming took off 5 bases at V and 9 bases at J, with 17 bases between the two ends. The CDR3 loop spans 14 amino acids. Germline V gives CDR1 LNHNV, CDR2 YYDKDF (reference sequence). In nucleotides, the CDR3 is TGTGCCACCAGCTCGCGGAACCGGTGGGTTGAGCAGTTCTTC. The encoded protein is CATSSRNRWVEQFF.

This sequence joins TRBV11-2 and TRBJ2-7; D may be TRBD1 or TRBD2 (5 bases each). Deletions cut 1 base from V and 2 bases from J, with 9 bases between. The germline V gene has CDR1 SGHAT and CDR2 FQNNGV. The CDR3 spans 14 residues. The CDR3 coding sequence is TGTGCCAGCAGCTTAGTGAGGGGAGCCTACGAGCAGTACTTC. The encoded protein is CASSLVRGAYEQYF.

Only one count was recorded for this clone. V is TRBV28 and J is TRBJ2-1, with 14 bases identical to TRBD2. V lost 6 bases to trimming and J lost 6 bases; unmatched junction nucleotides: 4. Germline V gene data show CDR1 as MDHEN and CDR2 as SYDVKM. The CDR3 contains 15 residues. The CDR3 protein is CASRAGTSGSNEQFF. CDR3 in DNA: TGTGCCAGCAGAGCCGGGACTAGCGGGAGCAATGAGCAGTTCTTC.

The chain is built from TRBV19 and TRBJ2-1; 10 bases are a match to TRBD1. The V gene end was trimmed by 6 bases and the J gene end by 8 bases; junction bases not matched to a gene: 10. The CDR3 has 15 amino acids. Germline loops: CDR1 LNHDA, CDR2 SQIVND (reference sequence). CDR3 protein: CASSIPGQGIYEQFF. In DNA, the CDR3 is TGTGCCAGTAGCATACCGGGACAGGGGATTTATGAGCAGTTCTTC.

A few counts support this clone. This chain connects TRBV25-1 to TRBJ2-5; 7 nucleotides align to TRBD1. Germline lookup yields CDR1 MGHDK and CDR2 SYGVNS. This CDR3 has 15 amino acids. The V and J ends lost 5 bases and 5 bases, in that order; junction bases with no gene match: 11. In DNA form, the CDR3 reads TGTGCCAGCAGTCCCCCGCCGGCAGGGGGTGAGACCCAGTACTTC. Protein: CASSPPPAGGETQYF.